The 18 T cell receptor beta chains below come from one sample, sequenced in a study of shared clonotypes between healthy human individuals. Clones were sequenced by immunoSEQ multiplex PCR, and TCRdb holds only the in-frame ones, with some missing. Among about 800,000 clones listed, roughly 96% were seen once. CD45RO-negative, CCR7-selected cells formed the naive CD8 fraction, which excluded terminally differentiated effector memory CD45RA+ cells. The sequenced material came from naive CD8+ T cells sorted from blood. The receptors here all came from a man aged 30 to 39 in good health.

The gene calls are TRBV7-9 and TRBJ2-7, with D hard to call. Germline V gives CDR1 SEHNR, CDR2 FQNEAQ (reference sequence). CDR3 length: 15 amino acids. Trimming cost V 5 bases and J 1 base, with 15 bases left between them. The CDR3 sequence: CASSTQRPPSYEQYF. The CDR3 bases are TGTGCCAGCAGCACCCAACGGCCCCCTTCCTACGAGCAGTACTTC.

The CDR3 region has the DNA TGCGCCAGCAGGAGGGGGCGCCACGAGCAGTACTTC. Its protein product is CASRRGRHEQYF. The genes are TRBV10-2 and TRBJ2-7; TRBD1 aligns across 7 bases. The CDR3 runs 12 residues. Trimming took 6 bases from V and 5 from J; bases not matched to a gene: 4. Germline CDR1 and CDR2: WSHSY and SAAADI.

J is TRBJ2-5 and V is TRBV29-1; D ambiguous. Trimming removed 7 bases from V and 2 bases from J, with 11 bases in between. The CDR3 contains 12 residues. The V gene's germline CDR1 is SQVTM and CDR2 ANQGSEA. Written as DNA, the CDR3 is TGCAGCGCGTCGGCCAGGCAAGAGACCCAGTACTTC. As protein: CSASARQETQYF. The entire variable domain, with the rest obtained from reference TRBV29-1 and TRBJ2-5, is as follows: SAVISQKPSRDICQRGTSLTIQCQVDSQVTMMFWYRQQPGQSLTLIATANQGSEATYESGFVIDKFPISRPNLTFSTLTVSNMSPEDSSIYLCSASARQETQYFGPGTRLLVL.

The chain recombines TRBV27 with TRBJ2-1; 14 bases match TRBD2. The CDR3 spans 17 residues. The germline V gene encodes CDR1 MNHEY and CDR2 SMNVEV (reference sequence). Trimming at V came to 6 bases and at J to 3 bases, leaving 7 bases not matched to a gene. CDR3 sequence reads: CASRWTSGRPHYNEQFF. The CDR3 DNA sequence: TGTGCCAGCAGATGGACTAGCGGGAGGCCCCACTACAATGAGCAGTTCTTC.

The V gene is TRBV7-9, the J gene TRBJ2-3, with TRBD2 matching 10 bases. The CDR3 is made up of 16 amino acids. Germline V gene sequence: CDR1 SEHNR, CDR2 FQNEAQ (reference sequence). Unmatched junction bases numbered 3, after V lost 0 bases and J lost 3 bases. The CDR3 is CASSLAAGGLTDTQYF. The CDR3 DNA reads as TGTGCCAGCAGCTTAGCAGCGGGAGGGTTGACAGATACGCAGTATTTT.

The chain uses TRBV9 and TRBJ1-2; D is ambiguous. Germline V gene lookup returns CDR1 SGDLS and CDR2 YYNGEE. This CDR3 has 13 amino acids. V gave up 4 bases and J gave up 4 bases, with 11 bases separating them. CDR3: CASSQGRTYGYTF. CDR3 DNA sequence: TGTGCCAGCAGCCAAGGACGGACCTATGGCTACACCTTC.

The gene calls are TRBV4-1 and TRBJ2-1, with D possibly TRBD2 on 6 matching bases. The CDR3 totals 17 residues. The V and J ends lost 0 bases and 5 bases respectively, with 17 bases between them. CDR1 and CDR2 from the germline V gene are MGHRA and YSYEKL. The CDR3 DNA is TGCGCCAGCAGCCAAGATGAGGGAGTAGCGGCGAACAATGAGCAGTTCTTC. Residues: CASSQDEGVAANNEQFF.

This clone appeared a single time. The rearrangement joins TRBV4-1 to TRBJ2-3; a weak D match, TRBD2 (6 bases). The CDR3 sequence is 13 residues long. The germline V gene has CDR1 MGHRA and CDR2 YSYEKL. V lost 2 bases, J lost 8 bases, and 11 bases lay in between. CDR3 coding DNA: TGCGCCAGCAGCCAACTCCTCGGGGGTACGCAGTATTTT. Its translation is CASSQLLGGTQYF.

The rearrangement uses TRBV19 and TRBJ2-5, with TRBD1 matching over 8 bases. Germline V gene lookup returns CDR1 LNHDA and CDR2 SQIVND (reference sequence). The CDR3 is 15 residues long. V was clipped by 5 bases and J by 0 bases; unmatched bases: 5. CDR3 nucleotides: TGTGCCAGTAGTCCCCGGGACAGGTACCAAGAGACCCAGTACTTC. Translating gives CASSPRDRYQETQYF.

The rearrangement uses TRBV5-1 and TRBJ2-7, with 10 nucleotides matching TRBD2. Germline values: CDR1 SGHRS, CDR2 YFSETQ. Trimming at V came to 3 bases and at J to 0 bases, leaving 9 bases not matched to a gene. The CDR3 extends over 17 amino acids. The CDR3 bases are TGCGCCAGCAGCTGGCCCCCGGGACTAGCGAACTCCTACGAGCAGTACTTC. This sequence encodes CASSWPPGLANSYEQYF.

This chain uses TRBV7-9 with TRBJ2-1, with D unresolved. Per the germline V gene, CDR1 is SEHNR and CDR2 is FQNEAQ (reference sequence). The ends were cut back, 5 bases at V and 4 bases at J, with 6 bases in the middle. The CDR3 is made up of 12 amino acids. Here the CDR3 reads CASSAQYNEQFF. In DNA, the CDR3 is TGTGCCAGCAGCGCCCAGTACAATGAGCAGTTCTTC.

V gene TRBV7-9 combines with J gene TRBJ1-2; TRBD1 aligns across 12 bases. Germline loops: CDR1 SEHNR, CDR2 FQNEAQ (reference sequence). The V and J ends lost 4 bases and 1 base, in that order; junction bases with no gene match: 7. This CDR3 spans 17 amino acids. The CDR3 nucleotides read TGTGCCAGCAGCTCCCCGGGACAGGGGGCCGGTAACTATGGCTACACCTTC. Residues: CASSSPGQGAGNYGYTF.

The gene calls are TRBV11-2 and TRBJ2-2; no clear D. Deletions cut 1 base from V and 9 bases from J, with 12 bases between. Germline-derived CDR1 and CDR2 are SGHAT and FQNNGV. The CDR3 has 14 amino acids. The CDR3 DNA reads TGTGCCAGCAGCTTAGGGCCCTTGCTTTGGGAGCTGTTTTTT. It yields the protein CASSLGPLLWELFF.

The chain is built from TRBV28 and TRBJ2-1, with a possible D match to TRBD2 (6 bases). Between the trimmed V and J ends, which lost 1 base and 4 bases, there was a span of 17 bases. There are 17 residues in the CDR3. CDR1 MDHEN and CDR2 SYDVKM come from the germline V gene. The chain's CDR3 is CASSLFPMGEVYNEQFF. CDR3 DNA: TGTGCCAGCAGTTTATTTCCAATGGGGGAGGTTTACAATGAGCAGTTCTTC.

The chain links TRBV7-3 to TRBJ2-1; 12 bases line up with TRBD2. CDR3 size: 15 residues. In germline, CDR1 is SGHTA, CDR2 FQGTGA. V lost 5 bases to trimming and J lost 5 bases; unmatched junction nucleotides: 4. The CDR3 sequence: CASSLTSGSNNEQFF. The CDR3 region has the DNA TGTGCCAGCAGCCTGACTAGCGGGAGCAACAATGAGCAGTTCTTC.

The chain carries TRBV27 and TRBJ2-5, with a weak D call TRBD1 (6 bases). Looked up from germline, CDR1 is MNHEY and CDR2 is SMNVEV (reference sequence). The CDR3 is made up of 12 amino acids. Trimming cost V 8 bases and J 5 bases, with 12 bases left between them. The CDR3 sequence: CASGGLEETQYF. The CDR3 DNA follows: TGTGCCAGCGGGGGCCTAGAGGAGACCCAGTACTTC.

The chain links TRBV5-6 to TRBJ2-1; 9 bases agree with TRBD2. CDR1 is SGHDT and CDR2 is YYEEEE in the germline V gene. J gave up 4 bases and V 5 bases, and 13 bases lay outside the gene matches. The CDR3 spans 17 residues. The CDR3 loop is CASRGRTGTSTYNEQFF. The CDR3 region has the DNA TGTGCCAGCAGAGGACGAACCGGGACTAGCACATACAATGAGCAGTTCTTC.

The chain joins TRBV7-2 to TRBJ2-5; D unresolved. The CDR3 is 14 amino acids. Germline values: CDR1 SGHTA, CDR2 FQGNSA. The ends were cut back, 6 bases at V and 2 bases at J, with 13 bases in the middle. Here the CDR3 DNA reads TGTGCCAGCAGACAGAGCCTTTTTCAAGAGACCCAGTACTTC. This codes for CASRQSLFQETQYF.